This T cell receptor beta chain derives from a study of T cell clones after liver transplantation. Study-level information: HCV positivity affected three of eight recipients; the rest lacked autoimmune or viral indications.

The junction had 4 bases not matched to a gene; V was cut back by 3 bases and J by 5 bases. This CDR3 contains 12 residues. Germline V gene sequence: CDR1 SQVTM, CDR2 ANQGSEA. Data came from immunoSEQ multiplex PCR; TCRdb stores just in-frame clones and leaves some out. The top ten clones hold about 0.8% of a sample with around 110,000 clones, just over 90% of them seen once. The sample holds one count of this clone. This clonotype was sampled from a human patient who received a liver transplant. The T cells may come from the graft donor. The V call is TRBV29-1, the J call TRBJ2-7; 7 bases are shared with TRBD2. This specimen was CD4+ T cells from blood, taken 12 months after liver transplant. CDR3 sequence: CSVEGRADEQYF. The CDR3 nucleotides read TGCAGCGTTGAGGGGAGGGCCGACGAGCAGTACTTC.